This T cell receptor beta chain originates from a study of blood T cell repertoires in COVID-19 (dated by TCRdb to about 2020). Broadly, across the study: Samples covering the acute and convalescent phases of COVID-19 were provided by collaborators in the United States, Italy and Spain. The material from the prospective study consisted of cDNA or gDNA derived from T cells, B-cell-depleted T cells, or PBMCs. Deeply sampled blood TCRbeta repertoires from subjects exposed to, actively infected with, or recovered from COVID-19 were included in the dataset. The repertoires were released in a freely available public database intended as a resource for research on the immune response to SARS-CoV-2. The samples were drawn from two sources: the first 160 participants of the ongoing ImmuneRACE study, and 1,000 to 1,500 subjects contributed by 6 global collaborators. Nearly every sample came with metadata listing a de-identified subject ID, COVID-19 status, age in years and sex. Where available, HLA class I and class II types were taken from metadata supplied by the sample provider and were not determined by assay-based typing.

What the authors observed across the whole study: The amount of clinical and demographic metadata varied by source and participant and was provided uncurated.

TCRbeta CDR3 regions were amplified from genomic DNA by means of the immunoSEQ Assay, a bias-controlled multiplex PCR. The source study handled its data this way. Within the assay, amplification of reference gene primers was used to estimate how many nucleated cells each sample contained. Sequence reads were collapsed and filtered to measure the absolute abundance of every unique TCRbeta CDR3 rearrangement. For each sample, productive Simpson clonality was calculated as the square root of Simpson's diversity index over productive rearrangements. Here the immuneACCESS table is served through TCRdb, limited to in-frame sequences with V and J called. Missing clones are a known gap in these copies; in checked studies unresolved V genes cover under half, and the rest lacks a known reason. That table gives V, J and clone size, and the DNA gave D and trimming. Present in this sample are about 350,000 clones, roughly 87% of which were seen just once. The ten biggest clones cover more than 1% of the sample.

On this clone: Its recognized antigen is unknown. No quality values exist for individual bases; no much larger clone is one base distant.

In the prospective study, participants were roughly 18 to 95 years old, resided in fewer than 25 geographic areas of the United States, and were enrolled through a virtual design. In the prospective study, participants were assigned to cohorts based on the clinical history participants reported in a screening survey and a study questionnaire. Recovered participants in ImmuneRACE Cohort 3 were defined as having two consecutive negative NP/OP PCR tests, clearance from a healthcare professional, or resolution of symptoms. In the prospective study, mobile phlebotomists collected whole blood, serum and a nasopharyngeal or oropharyngeal swab from each participant. Additional blood draws and questionnaires over a 2-month period could optionally be provided by prospective study participants. Blood samples from the prospective study were shipped frozen or at room temperature prior to DNA extraction. Taken from cysteine to phenylalanine, the CDR3 has 14 residues. Only the CDR3 DNA stays, 42 bases, in frame from base 1. CDR1 and CDR2 were assigned from the germline V gene (reference sequence) as SEHNR and FQNEAQ. Relative to germline, V is 3 bases shorter and J is 6 bases shorter, with 15 bases between their ends.

The rearrangement combines TRBV7-9 with TRBJ2-7; the D gene lacks a confident call. The sample consisted of PBMCs or T cells enriched from blood (not recorded which). The receptor was isolated from a woman in her twenties or thirties who had recovered from COVID-19. The nucleotide sequence is given as TGTGCCAGCAGCTTTTCACGGGTGTCGAGCGAGCAGTACTTC. It encodes CASSFSRVSSEQYF.